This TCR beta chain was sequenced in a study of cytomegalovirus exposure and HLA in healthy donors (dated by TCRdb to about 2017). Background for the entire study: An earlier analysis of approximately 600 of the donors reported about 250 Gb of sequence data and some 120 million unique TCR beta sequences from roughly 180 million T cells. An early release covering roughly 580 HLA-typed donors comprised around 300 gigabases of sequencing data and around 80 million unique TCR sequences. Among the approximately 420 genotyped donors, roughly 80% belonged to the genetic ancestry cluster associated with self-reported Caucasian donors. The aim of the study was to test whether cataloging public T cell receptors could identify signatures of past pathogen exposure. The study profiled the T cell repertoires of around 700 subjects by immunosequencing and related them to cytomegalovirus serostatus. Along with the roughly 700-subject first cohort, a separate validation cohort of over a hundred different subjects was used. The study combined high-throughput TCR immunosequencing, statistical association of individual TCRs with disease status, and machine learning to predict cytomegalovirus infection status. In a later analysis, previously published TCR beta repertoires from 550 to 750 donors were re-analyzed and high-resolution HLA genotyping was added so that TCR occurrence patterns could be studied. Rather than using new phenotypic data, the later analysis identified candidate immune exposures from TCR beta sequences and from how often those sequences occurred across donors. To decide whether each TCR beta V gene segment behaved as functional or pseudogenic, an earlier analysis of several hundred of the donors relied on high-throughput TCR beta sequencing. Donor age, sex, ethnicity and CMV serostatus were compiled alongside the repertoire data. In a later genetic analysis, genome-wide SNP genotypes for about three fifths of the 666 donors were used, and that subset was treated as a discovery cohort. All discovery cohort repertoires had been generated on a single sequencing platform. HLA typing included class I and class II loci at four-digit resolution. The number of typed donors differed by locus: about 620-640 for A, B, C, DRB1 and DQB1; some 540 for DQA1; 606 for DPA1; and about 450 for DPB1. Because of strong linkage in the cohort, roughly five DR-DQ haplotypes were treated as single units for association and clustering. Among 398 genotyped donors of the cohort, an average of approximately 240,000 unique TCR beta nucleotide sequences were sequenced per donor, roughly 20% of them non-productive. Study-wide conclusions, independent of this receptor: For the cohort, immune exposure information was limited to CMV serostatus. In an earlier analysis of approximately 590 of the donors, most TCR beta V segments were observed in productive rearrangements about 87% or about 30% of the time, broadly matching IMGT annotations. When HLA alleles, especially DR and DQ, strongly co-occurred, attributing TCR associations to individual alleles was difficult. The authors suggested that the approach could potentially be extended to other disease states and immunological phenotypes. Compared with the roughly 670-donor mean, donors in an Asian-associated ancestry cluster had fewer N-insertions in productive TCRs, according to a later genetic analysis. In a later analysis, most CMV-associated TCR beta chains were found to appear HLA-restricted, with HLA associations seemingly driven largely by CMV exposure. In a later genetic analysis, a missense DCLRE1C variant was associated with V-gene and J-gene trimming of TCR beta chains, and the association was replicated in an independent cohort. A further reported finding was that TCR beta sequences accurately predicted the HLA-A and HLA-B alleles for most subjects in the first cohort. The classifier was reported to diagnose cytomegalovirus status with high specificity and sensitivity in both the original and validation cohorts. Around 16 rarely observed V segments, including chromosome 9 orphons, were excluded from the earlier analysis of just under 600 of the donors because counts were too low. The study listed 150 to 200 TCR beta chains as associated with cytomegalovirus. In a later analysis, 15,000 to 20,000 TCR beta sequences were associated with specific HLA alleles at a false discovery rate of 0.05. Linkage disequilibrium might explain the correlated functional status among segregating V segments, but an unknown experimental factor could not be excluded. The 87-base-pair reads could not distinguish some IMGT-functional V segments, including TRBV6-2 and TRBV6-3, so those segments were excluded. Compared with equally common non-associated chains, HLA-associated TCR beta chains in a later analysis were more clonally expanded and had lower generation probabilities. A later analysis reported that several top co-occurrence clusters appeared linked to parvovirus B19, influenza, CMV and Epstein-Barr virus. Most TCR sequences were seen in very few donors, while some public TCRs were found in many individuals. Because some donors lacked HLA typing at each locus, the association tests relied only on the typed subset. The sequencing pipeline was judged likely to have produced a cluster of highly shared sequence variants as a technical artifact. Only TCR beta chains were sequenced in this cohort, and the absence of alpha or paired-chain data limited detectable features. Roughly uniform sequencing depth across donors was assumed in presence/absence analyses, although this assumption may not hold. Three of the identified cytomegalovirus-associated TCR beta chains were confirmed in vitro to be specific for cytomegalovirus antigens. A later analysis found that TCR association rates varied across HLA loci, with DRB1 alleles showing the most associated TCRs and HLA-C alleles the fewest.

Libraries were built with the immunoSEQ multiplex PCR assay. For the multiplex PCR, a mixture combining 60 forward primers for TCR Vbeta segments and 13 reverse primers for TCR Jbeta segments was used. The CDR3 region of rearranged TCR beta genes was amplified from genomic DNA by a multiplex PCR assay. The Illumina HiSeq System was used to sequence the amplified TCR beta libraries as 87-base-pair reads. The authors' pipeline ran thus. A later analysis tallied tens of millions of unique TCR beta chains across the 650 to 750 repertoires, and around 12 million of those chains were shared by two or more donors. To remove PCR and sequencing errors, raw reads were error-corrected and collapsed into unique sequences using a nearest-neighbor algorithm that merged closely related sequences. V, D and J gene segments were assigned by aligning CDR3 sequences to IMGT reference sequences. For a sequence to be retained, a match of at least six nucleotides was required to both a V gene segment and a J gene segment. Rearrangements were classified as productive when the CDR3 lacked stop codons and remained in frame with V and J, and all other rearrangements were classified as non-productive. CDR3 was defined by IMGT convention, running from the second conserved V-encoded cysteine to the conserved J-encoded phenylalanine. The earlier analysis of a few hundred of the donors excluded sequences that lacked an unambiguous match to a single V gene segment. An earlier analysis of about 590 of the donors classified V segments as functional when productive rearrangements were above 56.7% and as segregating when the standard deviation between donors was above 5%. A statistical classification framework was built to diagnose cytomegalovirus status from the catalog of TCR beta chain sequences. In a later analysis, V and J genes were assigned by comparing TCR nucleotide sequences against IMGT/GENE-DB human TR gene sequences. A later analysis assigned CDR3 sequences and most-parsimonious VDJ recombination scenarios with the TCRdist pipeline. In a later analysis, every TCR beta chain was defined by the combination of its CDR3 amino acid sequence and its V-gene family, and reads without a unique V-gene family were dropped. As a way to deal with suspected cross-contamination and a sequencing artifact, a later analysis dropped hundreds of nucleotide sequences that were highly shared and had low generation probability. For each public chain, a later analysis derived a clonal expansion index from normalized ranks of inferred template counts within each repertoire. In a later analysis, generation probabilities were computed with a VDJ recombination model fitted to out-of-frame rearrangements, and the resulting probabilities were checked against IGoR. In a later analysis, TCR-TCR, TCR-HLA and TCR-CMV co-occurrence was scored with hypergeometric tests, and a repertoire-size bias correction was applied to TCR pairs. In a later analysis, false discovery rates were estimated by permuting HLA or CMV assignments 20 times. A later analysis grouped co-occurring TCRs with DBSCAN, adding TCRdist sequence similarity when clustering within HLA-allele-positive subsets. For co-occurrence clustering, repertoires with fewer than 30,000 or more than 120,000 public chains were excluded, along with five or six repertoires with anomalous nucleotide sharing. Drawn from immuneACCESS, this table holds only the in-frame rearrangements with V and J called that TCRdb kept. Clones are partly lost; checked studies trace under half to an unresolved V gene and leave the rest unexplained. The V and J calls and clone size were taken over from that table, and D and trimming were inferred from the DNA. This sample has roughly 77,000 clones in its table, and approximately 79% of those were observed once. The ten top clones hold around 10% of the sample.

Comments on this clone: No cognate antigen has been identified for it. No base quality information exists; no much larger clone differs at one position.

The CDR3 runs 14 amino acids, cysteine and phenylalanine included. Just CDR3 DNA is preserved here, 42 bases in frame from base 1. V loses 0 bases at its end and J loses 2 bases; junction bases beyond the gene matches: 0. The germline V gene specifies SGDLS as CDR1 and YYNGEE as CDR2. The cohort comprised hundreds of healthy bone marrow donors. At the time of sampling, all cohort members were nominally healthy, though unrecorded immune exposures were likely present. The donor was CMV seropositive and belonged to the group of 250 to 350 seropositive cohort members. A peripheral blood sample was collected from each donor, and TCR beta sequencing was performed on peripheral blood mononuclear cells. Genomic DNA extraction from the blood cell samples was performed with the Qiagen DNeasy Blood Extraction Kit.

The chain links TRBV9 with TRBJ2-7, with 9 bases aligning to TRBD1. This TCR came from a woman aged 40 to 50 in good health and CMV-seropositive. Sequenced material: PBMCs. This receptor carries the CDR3 CASSVGQGAYEQYF. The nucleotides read TGTGCCAGCAGCGTAGGACAGGGGGCCTACGAGCAGTACTTC.